Given below is one TCR beta chain in context. Its antigen remains unknown. TCRdb's table, derived via immunoSEQ multiplex PCR, lists solely in-frame clones and lacks some. The sample has some 200,000 clones; about four fifths are singletons. The sample comes from a study of cytotoxic CD8 clonotypes in ibrutinib-treated CLL. Study summary: The group held roughly twelve relapsed/refractory and approximately 15 treatment-naive patients, with roughly 17 IGHV unmutated. Investigators reported about 24 partial and 2 complete responses; after median roughly 70 months, approximately 15 patients remained remitted and 12 progressed. Once treatment had gone on for a median of 12 months, range 6 to 36, response samples were drawn.

Trimming stripped 0 bases from V and 6 bases from J, with 6 bases between. CDR1 is SGHRS and CDR2 is YFSETQ in the germline V gene. The length of the CDR3 is 12 residues. Study results and caveats: For progressing versus sustained-remission patients, sampling times were not the same.

The specimen comprised PBMCs, sampled after 12 months of ibrutinib treatment. The TCR comes from a human donor with chronic lymphocytic leukemia. The genes are TRBV5-1 and TRBJ1-2; D is possibly TRBD1 (5 bases). CDR3 residues: CASSLGGDGYTF. CDR3 nucleotide sequence: TGCGCCAGCAGCTTGGGAGGGGATGGCTACACCTTC.